This T cell receptor beta chain emerged from a study of response to subunit inactivated influenza vaccine. Study-level findings and limits: The authors put forward the suggestion that each seasonal influenza vaccination may bring in only a limited number of new T cells.

TCRdb re-analysed the RT-PCR reads in MiXCR, keeping a single row per CDR3 protein. The top ten hold approximately 10% of the sample, which has approximately 310,000 distinct CDR3 sequences, around a fifth seen once. The CDR3 is made up of 13 amino acids. Germline V lookup: CDR1 SNHLY, CDR2 FYNNEI. Trimming removed 6 bases at V and 3 bases at J, with 11 bases between. This clonotype has more than one count but fewer than ten. Its target is not known. The sequence was obtained from a man in his fifties or sixties who received an inactivated influenza vaccine. The source was PBMCs from blood, collected 21 months after vaccination. The chain combines TRBV2 with TRBJ2-5, with a tentative D call TRBD1 (6 bases). As DNA, the CDR3 is TGTGCCAGCAGGGGAACAGGGAAAGAGACCCAGTACTTC. Translation gives CASRGTGKETQYF.